The T cell receptor beta chain under discussion was sequenced for a study of CD8+CD57+ T cells in acquired aplastic anemia. Study summary: Each DNA sample taken from sorted CD4+ and CD8+ cells came to about 3 ug on average.

Germline CDR1 and CDR2: SGHVS and FQNEAQ. The V and J ends lost 3 bases and 3 bases respectively, with 10 bases between them. This CDR3 is built from 14 residues. This clonotype was counted between two and nine times. According to the study, genomic DNA was the template for TCR beta VDJ and CDR3 profiling. From the reads, TCRdb called clonotypes with MiXCR, one entry per CDR3 protein. Of around 250,000 distinct CDR3 sequences in the sample, around 60% were seen once. This sequence joins TRBV7-8 and TRBJ2-3; D gene unclear. The sample taken for sequencing was sorted CD4+, CD8+, or CD8+CD57+ T cells (not recorded which) from PBMCs. The TCR originated in a human donor with severe aplastic anemia or a healthy control (not recorded which). The CDR3 spells CASSFSHGTDTQYF. The CDR3 DNA reads TGTGCCAGCAGCTTTTCCCACGGGACAGATACGCAGTATTTT.